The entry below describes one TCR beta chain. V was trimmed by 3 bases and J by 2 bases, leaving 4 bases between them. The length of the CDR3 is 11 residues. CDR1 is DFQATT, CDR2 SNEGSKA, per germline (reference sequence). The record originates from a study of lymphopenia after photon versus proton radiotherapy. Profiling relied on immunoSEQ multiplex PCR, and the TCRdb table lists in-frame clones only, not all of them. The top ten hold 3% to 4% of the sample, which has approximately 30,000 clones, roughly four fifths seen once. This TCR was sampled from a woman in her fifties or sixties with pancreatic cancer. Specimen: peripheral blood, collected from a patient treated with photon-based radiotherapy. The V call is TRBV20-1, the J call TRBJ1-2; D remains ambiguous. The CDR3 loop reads CSASTNYGYTF. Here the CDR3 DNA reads TGCAGTGCTAGTACAAACTATGGCTACACCTTC.